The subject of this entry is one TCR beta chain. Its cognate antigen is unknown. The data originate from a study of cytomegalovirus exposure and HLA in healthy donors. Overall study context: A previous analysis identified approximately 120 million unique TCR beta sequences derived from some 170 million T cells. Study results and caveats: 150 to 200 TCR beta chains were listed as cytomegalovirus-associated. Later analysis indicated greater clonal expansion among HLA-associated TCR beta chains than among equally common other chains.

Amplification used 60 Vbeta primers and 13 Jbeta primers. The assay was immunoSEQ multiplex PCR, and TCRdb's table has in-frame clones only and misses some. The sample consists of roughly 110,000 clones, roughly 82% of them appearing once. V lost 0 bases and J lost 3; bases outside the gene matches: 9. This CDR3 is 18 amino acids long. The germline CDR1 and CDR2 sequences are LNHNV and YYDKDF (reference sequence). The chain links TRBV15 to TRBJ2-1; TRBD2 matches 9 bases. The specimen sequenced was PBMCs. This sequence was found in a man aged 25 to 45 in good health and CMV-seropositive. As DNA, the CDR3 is TGTGCCACCAGCAGAGATCTCCGGCTAGCGGGAAACTACAATGAGCAGTTCTTC. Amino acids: CATSRDLRLAGNYNEQFF.